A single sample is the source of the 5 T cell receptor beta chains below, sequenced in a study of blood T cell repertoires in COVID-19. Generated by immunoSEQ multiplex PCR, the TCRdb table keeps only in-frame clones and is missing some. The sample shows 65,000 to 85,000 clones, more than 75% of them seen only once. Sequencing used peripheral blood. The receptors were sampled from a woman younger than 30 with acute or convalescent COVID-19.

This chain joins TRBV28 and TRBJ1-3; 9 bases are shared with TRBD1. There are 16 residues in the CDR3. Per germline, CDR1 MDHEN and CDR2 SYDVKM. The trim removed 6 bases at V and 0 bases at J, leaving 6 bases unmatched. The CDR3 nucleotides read TGTGCCAGCAGAAGCGGGACAGGGAACTCTGGAAACACCATATATTTT. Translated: CASRSGTGNSGNTIYF.

This CDR3 reads CASSQGPGTEAFF. CDR3 bases: TGTGCCAGTAGTCAGGGGCCGGGCACTGAAGCTTTCTTT. The gene calls are TRBV19 and TRBJ1-1; weak D call: TRBD1 (6 bases). The CDR3 has 13 residues. V was pared by 5 bases and J by 4 bases, with 11 bases between. Germline CDR1 and CDR2: LNHDA and SQIVND (reference sequence).

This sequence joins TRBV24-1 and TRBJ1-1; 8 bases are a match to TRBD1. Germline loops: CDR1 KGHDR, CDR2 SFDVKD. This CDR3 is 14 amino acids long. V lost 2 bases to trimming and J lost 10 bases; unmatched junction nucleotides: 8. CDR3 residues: CATSDSGTGWGAFF. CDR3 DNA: TGTGCCACCAGTGATTCCGGGACAGGTTGGGGAGCTTTCTTT.

The CDR3 sequence: CASSQDLVGGQGETQYF. Here the CDR3 DNA reads TGCGCCAGCAGCCAAGATCTAGTCGGGGGGCAGGGGGAGACCCAGTACTTC. The chain recombines TRBV4-1 with TRBJ2-5; a possible D gene is TRBD2 (7 bases). The CDR3 contains 17 residues. Germline V gene data show CDR1 as MGHRA and CDR2 as YSYEKL. V lost 0 bases to trimming and J lost 5 bases, with 19 bases between them.

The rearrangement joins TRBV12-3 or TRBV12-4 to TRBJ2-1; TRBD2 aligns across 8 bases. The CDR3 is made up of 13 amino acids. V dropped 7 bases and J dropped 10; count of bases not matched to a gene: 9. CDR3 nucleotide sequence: TGTGCCAGCACTCACGGGGGGGTGGGCGAGCAGTTCTTC. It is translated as CASTHGGVGEQFF.